This record covers a single T cell receptor beta chain. At the DNA level, this CDR3 is encoded by other sequences in the same sample as well. Losses at the gene ends were 6 bases for V and 5 bases for J; bases not matched to a gene: 7. This CDR3 has 14 residues. Germline lookup yields CDR1 ENHRY and CDR2 SYGVKD. Libraries were prepared by immunoSEQ multiplex PCR; TCRdb keeps only in-frame clonotypes and omits some of them. In the table there are about 400,000 clones, roughly 86% of which are singletons. The data derive from a study of blood T cell repertoires in COVID-19. This sequence originates from a woman between 40 and 55 years old with acute COVID-19. Sequenced input: PBMCs or T cells enriched from blood (not recorded which). The chain links TRBV10-3 to TRBJ2-5; 9 bases match TRBD2. The CDR3 region is CAISETSGGETQYF. In DNA, the CDR3 is TGTGCCATCAGCGAGACTAGCGGCGGGGAGACCCAGTACTTC.